The 26 T cell receptor beta chains below all came from one sample that was sequenced in a study of OX40 agonist ivuxolimab in advanced cancers. Profiled with immunoSEQ multiplex PCR; TCRdb holds only in-frame clones, not every one. In the table there are tens of thousands of clones, approximately 89% of which are singletons. Sequencing was performed on CD4+ or CD8+ T cells sorted from blood, taken in a trial of the OX40 agonist ivuxolimab. These receptors were taken from an adult with an advanced solid tumor such as melanoma, head and neck, liver or kidney cancer.

The rearrangement uses TRBV2 and TRBJ1-1; D may be TRBD1 (6 bases). This CDR3 is built from 15 residues. The V gene lost 3 bases and the J gene lost 6 bases, with 17 bases spanning the gap. Per germline, CDR1 SNHLY and CDR2 FYNNEI. The CDR3 sequence: CASSEGAWQGAEAFF. The CDR3 DNA is TGTGCCAGCAGTGAGGGGGCGTGGCAGGGCGCTGAAGCTTTCTTT.

The chain couples TRBV19 to TRBJ2-1, with D maybe TRBD1 (7 bases). V lost 11 bases and J lost 9, with 17 bases in between. Germline assignment: CDR1 LNHDA and CDR2 SQIVND (reference sequence). CDR3 size: 12 residues. The chain's CDR3 is CAASYRGGEQFF. DNA of the CDR3: TGTGCCGCTTCATACAGGGGAGGTGAGCAGTTCTTC.

For the CDR3, the DNA is TGTGCGGCAGGTGGAACCTATGGCTACACCTTC. It yields the protein CAAGGTYGYTF. The J gene is TRBJ1-2, the V gene TRBV19; D uncertain. The CDR3 is 11 amino acids. The germline CDR1 and CDR2 sequences are LNHDA and SQIVND (reference sequence).

The chain links TRBV2 to TRBJ1-6; a weak D match, TRBD1 (5 bases). The CDR3 runs to 13 residues. V was cut by 9 bases and J by 13 bases, with 19 bases left in between. Germline values: CDR1 SNHLY, CDR2 FYNNEI. This CDR3 reads CARTPGPSTPLHF. The CDR3, as DNA: TGTGCCAGAACCCCGGGACCCAGTACTCCCCTCCACTTT.

The V call is TRBV18, the J call TRBJ2-7; 10 bases are a match to TRBD1. V lost 3 bases and J lost 7; bases outside the gene matches: 9. The germline V gene encodes CDR1 KGHSH and CDR2 LQKENI. This CDR3 has 15 residues. The CDR3 loop is CASSPSGTGAWEQYF. DNA of the CDR3: TGTGCCAGCTCACCCAGCGGGACAGGGGCTTGGGAGCAGTACTTC.

V usage is TRBV9 and J usage is TRBJ2-2; tentatively, D is TRBD1 or TRBD2 (6 bases each). Trimming removed 3 bases from V and 7 bases from J, with 25 bases in between. From germline, CDR1 is SGDLS and CDR2 YYNGEE. CDR3 length equals 18 residues. The CDR3: CASSATLRGATGIGELFF. In DNA, the CDR3 is TGTGCCAGCAGCGCGACCCTTAGGGGGGCGACGGGAATCGGGGAGCTGTTTTTT.

The chain is built from TRBV19 and TRBJ2-7, with 8 nucleotides matching TRBD1. Germline CDR1 and CDR2: LNHDA and SQIVND (reference sequence). This CDR3 spans 15 amino acids. Trimming at V came to 1 base and at J to 5 bases, leaving 7 bases not matched to a gene. The CDR3: CASSIGRDRSHEQYF. In DNA, the CDR3 is TGTGCCAGTAGTATAGGGCGGGACAGGTCCCACGAGCAGTACTTC.

This clone was observed a single time. The gene calls are TRBV30 and TRBJ1-1; maybe TRBD1 (5 bases). Germline loops: CDR1 GTSNPN, CDR2 SVGIG (reference sequence). This CDR3 spans 13 amino acids. Trimming shortened V by 0 bases and J by 4 bases, and 9 bases separated the two germline ends. The CDR3 nucleotides are TGTGCCTGGAGTGTACAGGCGGCCACTGAAGCTTTCTTT. It is translated as CAWSVQAATEAFF.

This rearrangement joins TRBV5-4 to TRBJ2-3; 9 nucleotides agree with TRBD2. Looked up from germline, CDR1 is SGHNT and CDR2 is YYREEE (reference sequence). The CDR3 has 15 residues. The ends lost 1 base at V and 5 bases at J; junction bases unmatched: 5. CDR3 nucleotide sequence: TGTGCCAGCAGCTTGATAGCGGGAGTTATAGATACGCAGTATTTT. Encoded protein: CASSLIAGVIDTQYF. The full variable domain, in which reference TRBV5-4 and TRBJ2-3 provide the parts outside the CDR3, is ETGVTQSPTHLIKTRGQQVTLRCSSQSGHNTVSWYQQALGQGPQFIFQYYREEENGRGNFPPRFSGLQFPNYSSELNVNALELDDSALYLCASSLIAGVIDTQYFGPGTRLTVL.

This chain joins TRBV6-5 and TRBJ1-2; 7 positions agree with TRBD1. J lost 4 bases, V lost 6 bases, and 11 bases had no gene match. Germline V gene lookup returns CDR1 MNHEY and CDR2 SVGAGI. The CDR3 runs to 15 residues. Here the CDR3 reads CASRWRRGQGYGYTF. CDR3 coding DNA: TGTGCCAGCAGGTGGAGAAGGGGGCAGGGCTATGGCTACACCTTC.

The chain combines TRBV30 with TRBJ1-6; 8 bases match TRBD1. The V segment lost 1 base and the J segment 10 bases; nucleotides outside the gene matches: 12. Germline-derived CDR1 and CDR2 are GTSNPN and SVGIG (reference sequence). CDR3 length: 16 residues. CDR3 coding DNA: TGTGCCTGGAGTGACGGCCTCCAGGGGGCAGGGTCACCCCTCCACTTT. Translated: CAWSDGLQGAGSPLHF.

In this sample, this clone turned up once. The chain recombines TRBV5-1 with TRBJ2-2; 12 bases fit TRBD2. The CDR3 extends over 15 amino acids. The J segment lost 3 bases and the V segment lost 5 bases, leaving 2 bases of the junction unmatched. Germline values: CDR1 SGHRS, CDR2 YFSETQ. CDR3 bases: TGCGCCAGCAGTCGACTAGCGGGAGACACCGGGGAGCTGTTTTTT. Translating gives CASSRLAGDTGELFF.

This clone was seen once. The gene calls are TRBV7-9 and TRBJ2-3, with D possibly being TRBD1 (6 bases). V was shortened by 6 bases and J by 3 bases, with 13 bases between the two germline ends. Germline assignment: CDR1 SEHNR and CDR2 FQNEAQ (reference sequence). This CDR3 comprises 14 residues. CDR3 region: CASSYAGQTDTQYF. The CDR3, as DNA: TGTGCCAGCAGTTATGCCGGACAGACAGATACGCAGTATTTT.

J is TRBJ1-4 and V is TRBV7-9; the D gene is possibly TRBD1 (6 bases). Trimming removed 2 bases from V and 12 bases from J, with 16 bases in between. This CDR3 is 14 amino acids long. Germline values: CDR1 SEHNR, CDR2 FQNEAQ (reference sequence). The DNA of the CDR3 is TGTGCCAGCAGCTTACTCCGGATGGGGGCTGAACTGTTTTTT. Its translation: CASSLLRMGAELFF.

In DNA form, the CDR3 reads TGTGCCAGTAGTGCATCAACAGGGGGCAATGAGCAGTTCTTC. Translated: CASSASTGGNEQFF. The rearrangement joins TRBV19 to TRBJ2-1, with 8 bases aligning to TRBD1. The CDR3 has 14 residues. With 5 bases clipped from V and 6 bases from J, the junction kept 6 bases outside the gene matches. CDR1 is LNHDA, CDR2 SQIVND, per germline (reference sequence). The full variable domain, its missing parts supplied by reference TRBV19 and TRBJ2-1, is DGGITQSPKYLFRKEGQNVTLSCEQNLNHDAMYWYRQDPGQGLRLIYYSQIVNDFQKGDIAEGYSVSREKKESFPLTVTSAQKNPTAFYLCASSASTGGNEQFFGPGTRLTVL.

This chain joins TRBV28 and TRBJ1-1; D remains ambiguous. CDR1 is MDHEN, CDR2 SYDVKM, per germline. V lost 2 bases and J lost 0, with 7 bases in between. The length of the CDR3 is 14 residues. The CDR3: CASSLSYMNTEAFF. CDR3 nucleotides: TGTGCCAGCAGTTTAAGTTACATGAACACTGAAGCTTTCTTT.

The table lists this clone with a few counts. The chain joins TRBV19 to TRBJ2-7; D remains ambiguous. The CDR3 spans 14 residues. V lost 1 base and J 3 bases, leaving 10 bases between the germline ends. Germline CDR1 and CDR2: LNHDA and SQIVND (reference sequence). The CDR3 nucleotides read TGTGCCAGTAGTATAGGCGGAATTGACTACGAGCAGTACTTC. As protein: CASSIGGIDYEQYF. The full variable domain, in which reference TRBV19 and TRBJ2-7 provide the parts outside the CDR3, is DGGITQSPKYLFRKEGQNVTLSCEQNLNHDAMYWYRQDPGQGLRLIYYSQIVNDFQKGDIAEGYSVSREKKESFPLTVTSAQKNPTAFYLCASSIGGIDYEQYFGPGTRLTVT.

The chain has TRBV10-2 and TRBJ2-7; D may be TRBD2 (6 bases). Germline CDR1 is WSHSY and CDR2 is SAAADI. This CDR3 comprises 15 residues. Trimming removed 3 bases at V and 9 bases at J, with 21 bases between. The DNA of the CDR3 is TGCGCCAGCAGTGACTTGGGCGGGACTCCCATCGGGCAGTACTTC. It translates to CASSDLGGTPIGQYF.

The rearrangement uses TRBV4-1 and TRBJ2-7; 9 bases are shared with TRBD2. Germline-derived CDR1 and CDR2 are MGHRA and YSYEKL. The CDR3 loop spans 15 amino acids. Germline trimming cut 0 bases from V and 7 bases from J; bases unmatched to any gene: 7. The CDR3: CASSQDPSGMWEQYF. The CDR3 DNA follows: TGCGCCAGCAGCCAAGATCCTAGCGGGATGTGGGAGCAGTACTTC.

CDR3 loop: CATSRVTPMNTEAFF. The CDR3 nucleotides read TGTGCCACCAGCAGAGTAACTCCGATGAACACTGAAGCTTTCTTT. The chain recombines TRBV15 with TRBJ1-1; D uncertain. V gave up 1 base and J gave up 0 bases, with 9 bases separating them. The CDR3 is 15 residues long. Per the germline V gene, CDR1 is LNHNV and CDR2 is YYDKDF (reference sequence). Drawing the rest from reference TRBV15 and TRBJ1-1, the complete variable domain is DAMVIQNPRYQVTQFGKPVTLSCSQTLNHNVMYWYQQKSSQAPKLLFHYYDKDFNNEADTPDNFQSRRPNTSFCFLDIRSPGLGDTAMYLCATSRVTPMNTEAFFGQGTRLTVV.

The chain joins TRBV7-2 to TRBJ2-5; 8 bases agree with TRBD2. The assigned J gene may be wrong: the sequence end matches TRBJ2-7 better. The germline V gene encodes CDR1 SGHTA and CDR2 FQGNSA. This CDR3 has 13 residues. The CDR3: CASSLQRGYEQYF. The CDR3 DNA reads TGTGCCAGCAGCTTACAGCGGGGGTACGAGCAGTACTTC.

The chain is built from TRBV27 and TRBJ1-6, with 9 nucleotides matching TRBD1. The CDR3 runs 16 residues. With V trimmed by 7 bases and J by 5 bases, 9 bases remained unmatched. Germline assignment: CDR1 MNHEY and CDR2 SMNVEV (reference sequence). CDR3 residues: CASTATGGTNNSPLHF. The CDR3, as DNA: TGTGCCAGCACCGCCACAGGGGGCACTAATAATTCACCCCTCCACTTT.

The chain employs TRBV6-4 and TRBJ1-1, with D perhaps matching TRBD1 (5 bases). This CDR3 comprises 11 residues. Germline V CDR1 and CDR2: MRHNA, SNTAGT. Trimming pared 2 bases from V and 9 bases from J, leaving 7 bases between. DNA of the CDR3: TGTGCCAGCAGTGACGGGGGGAAAGCTTTCTTT. It is translated as CASSDGGKAFF.

The chain couples TRBV5-4 to TRBJ2-5, with 9 bases aligning to TRBD2. Unmatched junction bases numbered 8, after V lost 3 bases and J lost 5 bases. The CDR3 covers 15 residues. Germline V lookup: CDR1 SGHNT, CDR2 YYREEE (reference sequence). The CDR3 nucleotides read TGTGCCAGCAGCTACCCGGGACTAGCTTTGGAGACCCAGTACTTC. It codes for CASSYPGLALETQYF.

V usage is TRBV6-5 and J usage is TRBJ1-4, with D unclear. The length of the CDR3 is 14 residues. The germline V gene encodes CDR1 MNHEY and CDR2 SVGAGI. Trimming took off 11 bases at V and 4 bases at J, with 17 bases between the two ends. CDR3 in amino acids: CAVGSGQLNEKLFF. CDR3 nucleotide sequence: TGTGCCGTAGGGTCCGGCCAGCTTAATGAAAAACTGTTTTTT.

This clone came up a few times. The gene calls are TRBV19 and TRBJ1-3, with D perhaps TRBD1 (6 bases). The V gene's germline CDR1 is LNHDA and CDR2 SQIVND (reference sequence). The ends were cut back, 7 bases at V and 0 bases at J, with 22 bases in the middle. CDR3 size: 18 residues. Here the CDR3 DNA reads TGTGCCAGTAATAAAGGGGGAGTCGGGAGGAGCTCTGGAAACACCATATATTTT. Its translation is CASNKGGVGRSSGNTIYF.